Sequencing of this T cell receptor (beta chain) was carried out in a study of blood T cell repertoires in COVID-19. Study-wide context: The United States, Italy and Spain supplied acute and convalescent COVID-19 samples.

Trimming at V came to 7 bases and at J to 4 bases, leaving 5 bases not matched to a gene. The CDR3 spans 14 residues. The germline gives CDR1 MNHEY, CDR2 SVGAGI. Per the study methods: Counts of nucleated cells, estimated from reference gene primer amplification, were obtained. The repertoire was sequenced with immunoSEQ multiplex PCR; TCRdb's copy has only in-frame clones and lacks some. That table furnishes V, J and clone size, whereas the DNA furnished D and trimming. The sample holds about 200,000 clones, around 86% seen once. The specimen was peripheral blood. The source of this sequence is a man in his 60s with acute or convalescent COVID-19. The chain links TRBV6-5 to TRBJ2-1; TRBD2 matches 9 bases. The CDR3 DNA reads as TGTGCCAGCATAAGGCGGGGGGGGTACAATGAGCAGTTCTTC. Residues: CASIRRGGYNEQFF.